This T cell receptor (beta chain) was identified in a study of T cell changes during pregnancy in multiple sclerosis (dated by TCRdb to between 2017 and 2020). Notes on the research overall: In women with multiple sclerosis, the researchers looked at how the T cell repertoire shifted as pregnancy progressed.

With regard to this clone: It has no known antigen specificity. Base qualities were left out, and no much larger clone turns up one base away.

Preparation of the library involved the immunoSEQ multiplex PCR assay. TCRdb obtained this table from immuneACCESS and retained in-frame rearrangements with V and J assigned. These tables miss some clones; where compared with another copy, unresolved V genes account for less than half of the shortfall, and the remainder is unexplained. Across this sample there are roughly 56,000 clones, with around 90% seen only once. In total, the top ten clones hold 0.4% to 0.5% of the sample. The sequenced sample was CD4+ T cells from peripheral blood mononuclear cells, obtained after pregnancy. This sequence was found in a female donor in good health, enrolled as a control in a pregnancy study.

The DNA sequence follows: TGTGCCAGTAGTGGCTCTTCTAGCGGGGGACATCCTAGCACAGATACGCAGTATTTT. Its coded protein is CASSGSSSGGHPSTDTQYF. Here the chain combines TRBV19 and TRBJ2-3, with TRBD2 identical over 10 junction bases. Reading the germline V gene (reference sequence) gives CDR1 LNHDA and CDR2 SQIVND. The CDR3 covers 19 residues, taking in both the cysteine and the phenylalanine. Just CDR3 DNA is preserved here, 57 bases in frame from base 1. Germline trimming: 5 bases from V, 0 bases from J; junction bases outside gene matches: 14. With the rest looked up from the reference TRBV19 and TRBJ2-3 genes rather than sequenced, the full variable domain is DGGITQSPKYLFRKEGQNVTLSCEQNLNHDAMYWYRQDPGQGLRLIYYSQIVNDFQKGDIAEGYSVSREKKESFPLTVTSAQKNPTAFYLCASSGSSSGGHPSTDTQYFGPGTRLTVL.